The T cell receptor (beta chain) under discussion was sequenced for a study of CD8 T cells in Susac syndrome. At the level of the study: Among the Susac syndrome patients who underwent sequencing, about six had clinically active disease, while about 8 of them were in remission.

Under recently defined diagnostic criteria, the patients with Susac syndrome qualified as having definite or probable disease. The TEMRA cells underwent FACS enrichment, while the CD8+ and CD4+ T cells underwent negative isolation. Findings of the study overall: The study conceded that its TCR sequencing and HLA analysis involved relatively few individuals.

The length of the CDR3 is 14 residues. V was clipped by 0 bases and J by 5 bases; unmatched bases: 6. CDR1 is SQVTM, CDR2 ANQGSEA, per germline. The authors reverse transcribed roughly 0.5 to 1 ug RNA with random hexamers. TCRdb reanalysed the immunoSEQ multiplex PCR reads using MiXCR and keeps one entry per CDR3 protein. Of some 240,000 distinct CDR3 sequences listed, around 96% are singletons. This clonotype is a singleton in its sample. Its target is unknown. This rearrangement joins TRBV29-1 to TRBJ2-5; 7 nucleotides line up with TRBD1. Material for sequencing was CD4+ T cells from PBMCs. This clonotype originated in a human donor with Susac syndrome. The CDR3 region is CSVEDRYRGETQYF. The CDR3, as DNA: TGCAGCGTTGAAGATAGATACAGGGGTGAGACCCAGTACTTC.